Shown below are 5 T cell receptor beta chains from a single sample sequenced in a study of T cells in Graves' hyperthyroidism and ophthalmopathy. Amplified TCR beta CDR3 regions derived from RNA transcripts. With the HTBI primer set, the TCR CDR3 went through a first round of RT-PCR. TCRdb re-analysed the multiplex PCR reads in MiXCR, keeping a single row per CDR3 protein. The table shows a few hundred thousand distinct CDR3 sequences, with approximately 15% occurring only once. Input material: blood. The receptors were gathered from a woman in her thirties or forties with Graves' ophthalmopathy.

At least ten counts were recorded for this clonotype. The DNA of the CDR3 is TGCAGTGCTAGACCTCCTCCGGACAGGGCCTACGAGCAGTACTTC. Its protein product is CSARPPPDRAYEQYF. The rearrangement uses TRBV20-1 and TRBJ2-7; 8 nucleotides line up with TRBD1. Germline-derived CDR1 and CDR2 are DFQATT and SNEGSKA (reference sequence). The CDR3 covers 15 residues. V shed 2 bases and J 2 bases; nucleotides not matched to a gene: 8.

This clonotype was seen many times. J is TRBJ2-7 and V is TRBV2, with 9 positions matching TRBD2. The CDR3 has 15 residues. Trimming at V came to 4 bases and at J to 2 bases, leaving 6 bases not matched to a gene. CDR1 and CDR2 from the germline V gene are SNHLY and FYNNEI. CDR3 DNA sequence: TGTGCCAGCAGTGGCCTCGGACTAGCGACCTACGAGCAGTACTTC. Protein sequence: CASSGLGLATYEQYF.

In its sample, this clonotype was seen many times. The chain has TRBV11-2 and TRBJ1-1; the D is unclear. Trimming shortened V by 0 bases and J by 14 bases, and 19 bases separated the two germline ends. Per germline, CDR1 SGHAT and CDR2 FQNNGV. This CDR3 spans 14 amino acids. The CDR3, as DNA: TGTGCCAGCAGCTTAGACGCAAACCGGGCCGCGAGGTTCTTT. This sequence encodes CASSLDANRAARFF.

This chain joins TRBV20-1 and TRBJ1-4; a possible D gene is TRBD1 (5 bases). Trimming took off 3 bases at V and 6 bases at J, with 8 bases between the two ends. CDR1 and CDR2 from the germline V gene are DFQATT and SNEGSKA (reference sequence). CDR3 size: 12 residues. DNA of the CDR3: TGCAGTGCTAGGGGGCTAGATGAAAAACTGTTTTTT. This sequence encodes CSARGLDEKLFF.

V is TRBV7-9 and J is TRBJ1-5; no clear D gene. CDR1 SEHNR and CDR2 FQNEAQ come from the germline V gene (reference sequence). The CDR3 loop spans 14 amino acids. V gave up 3 bases and J gave up 4 bases, with 10 bases separating them. The CDR3 protein is CASSFVSENQPQHF. In DNA, the CDR3 is TGTGCCAGCAGCTTTGTTTCCGAAAATCAGCCCCAGCATTTT.